Below are 13 T cell receptor beta chains sequenced from a single sample in a study of cytomegalovirus exposure and HLA in healthy donors. The PCR used 60 Vbeta and 13 Jbeta primers. The data were produced by immunoSEQ multiplex PCR, yet TCRdb's version contains in-frame clones alone and is incomplete. The table records 200,000 or so clones, 70% to 85% of them present only once. Sequenced: PBMCs. Every receptor here comes from a boy younger than 10 in good health and CMV-seronegative.

V gene TRBV20-1 combines with J gene TRBJ2-3, with 8 positions matching TRBD1. V trimming: 6 bases; J trimming: 12 bases; junction bases outside the gene matches: 8. This CDR3 has 11 residues. The germline V gene has CDR1 DFQATT and CDR2 SNEGSKA (reference sequence). Here the CDR3 reads CSALGQGDQYF. In DNA form, the CDR3 reads TGCAGTGCCCTCGGACAGGGAGATCAGTATTTT.

The J gene is TRBJ2-7, the V gene TRBV9, with 9 bases identical to TRBD2. V lost 3 bases and J lost 4; bases outside the gene matches: 8. From germline, CDR1 is SGDLS and CDR2 YYNGEE. The CDR3 has 15 residues. CDR3 region: CASSEGAGGLYEQYF. The CDR3 DNA is TGTGCCAGCAGCGAGGGGGCGGGGGGGCTTTACGAGCAGTACTTC.

The genes are TRBV4-3 and TRBJ2-5, with 8 bases fitting TRBD2. Germline assignment: CDR1 LGHNA and CDR2 YSLEER. J was trimmed by 2 bases and V by 1 base; bases with no gene match: 9. CDR3 length: 17 amino acids. Here the CDR3 reads CASSQGLSGGDQETQYF. As DNA, the CDR3 is TGCGCCAGCAGCCAAGGCCTGAGCGGGGGCGATCAAGAGACCCAGTACTTC.

The chain has TRBV4-2 and TRBJ2-1; 7 nucleotides align to TRBD2. The V and J ends lost 4 bases and 3 bases, in that order; junction bases with no gene match: 18. Per the germline V gene, CDR1 is LGHNA and CDR2 is YNFKEQ. The CDR3 is 19 amino acids. CDR3 sequence: CASSRWGGTDVVGYNEQFF. The CDR3 coding sequence is TGTGCCAGCAGCCGTTGGGGGGGGACCGACGTAGTGGGCTACAATGAGCAGTTCTTC.

A single count supports this clone. The chain combines TRBV5-1 with TRBJ2-2; 8 nucleotides match TRBD2. This CDR3 region has 14 residues. Trimming at V came to 4 bases and at J to 6 bases, leaving 5 bases not matched to a gene. Germline V gene data show CDR1 as SGHRS and CDR2 as YFSETQ. CDR3 sequence reads: CASSGLGGAGELFF. As DNA, the CDR3 is TGCGCCAGCAGCGGGCTCGGGGGGGCCGGGGAGCTGTTTTTT.

V gene TRBV6-5 combines with J gene TRBJ1-5; perhaps TRBD1 as D (6 bases). With 6 bases removed from V and 6 bases from J, the gap between germline ends came to 12 bases. The CDR3 spans 13 residues. Germline CDR1 reads MNHEY; CDR2 reads SVGAGI. The DNA of the CDR3 is TGTGCCAGCAGCCCCAGGGGTGGTCAGCCCCAGCATTTT. The encoded protein is CASSPRGGQPQHF.

The chain carries TRBV6-5 and TRBJ1-1; perhaps TRBD1 as D (5 bases). Germline CDR1 MNHEY, CDR2 SVGAGI. CDR3 length: 13 amino acids. Trimming took 4 bases from V and 5 from J, leaving 11 bases between them. The CDR3 is CASSWGRGTEAFF. CDR3 sequence (DNA): TGTGCCAGCAGTTGGGGACGGGGGACTGAAGCTTTCTTT.

This clone showed up just once. The chain uses TRBV27 and TRBJ1-1; D is perhaps TRBD1 (6 bases). Germline CDR1 is MNHEY and CDR2 is SMNVEV (reference sequence). This CDR3 is 13 amino acids long. The V end was cut by 6 bases, the J end by 1 base, with 9 bases between. CDR3 nucleotides: TGTGCCAGCAGGACAGGAGCGAACACTGAAGCTTTCTTT. Translation: CASRTGANTEAFF.

The chain couples TRBV18 to TRBJ2-3, with TRBD2 as a possible D gene (6 bases). V lost 4 bases and J lost 2, with 7 bases in between. This CDR3 spans 13 amino acids. Per the germline V gene, CDR1 is KGHSH and CDR2 is LQKENI. CDR3 sequence (DNA): TGTGCCAGCTCACTAGCGGTCACAGATACGCAGTATTTT. This sequence encodes CASSLAVTDTQYF.

V and J are TRBV7-2 and TRBJ2-3, with D uncertain. Germline V gene lookup returns CDR1 SGHTA and CDR2 FQGNSA. The V and J ends lost 5 bases and 2 bases respectively, with 11 bases between them. This CDR3 comprises 14 residues. In nucleotides, the CDR3 is TGTGCCAGCAGCCCCCAGCAGGCCACAGATACGCAGTATTTT. Amino acids: CASSPQQATDTQYF.

This chain uses TRBV13 with TRBJ2-1; 16 bases line up with TRBD2. The CDR3 contains 17 residues. Per germline, CDR1 PRHDT and CDR2 FYEKMQ (reference sequence). Trimming removed 3 bases from V and 7 bases from J; junction bases left unmatched: 6. The CDR3, as DNA: TGTGCCAGCAGCTTGGGACTAGCGGGGGGGCCTGGTAATGAGCAGTTCTTC. The encoded protein is CASSLGLAGGPGNEQFF.

This clone was found once. The chain employs TRBV7-6 and TRBJ2-7; 8 bases map to TRBD2. Germline-derived CDR1 and CDR2 are SGHVS and FNYEAQ. CDR3 length equals 16 residues. The V segment lost 4 bases and the J segment 0 bases; nucleotides outside the gene matches: 8. Here the CDR3 reads CASSSSSGSSSYEQYF. The CDR3 DNA sequence: TGTGCCAGCAGCTCCTCTAGCGGGTCGAGCTCCTACGAGCAGTACTTC.

The chain recombines TRBV27 with TRBJ2-1; D is possibly TRBD1 (5 bases). V gave up 6 bases and J gave up 10 bases, with 13 bases separating them. The CDR3 runs 12 residues. Germline V gene lookup returns CDR1 MNHEY and CDR2 SMNVEV (reference sequence). CDR3 coding DNA: TGTGCCAGCAGCCATTCTCCAGGGGAGCAGTTCTTC. It codes for CASSHSPGEQFF.